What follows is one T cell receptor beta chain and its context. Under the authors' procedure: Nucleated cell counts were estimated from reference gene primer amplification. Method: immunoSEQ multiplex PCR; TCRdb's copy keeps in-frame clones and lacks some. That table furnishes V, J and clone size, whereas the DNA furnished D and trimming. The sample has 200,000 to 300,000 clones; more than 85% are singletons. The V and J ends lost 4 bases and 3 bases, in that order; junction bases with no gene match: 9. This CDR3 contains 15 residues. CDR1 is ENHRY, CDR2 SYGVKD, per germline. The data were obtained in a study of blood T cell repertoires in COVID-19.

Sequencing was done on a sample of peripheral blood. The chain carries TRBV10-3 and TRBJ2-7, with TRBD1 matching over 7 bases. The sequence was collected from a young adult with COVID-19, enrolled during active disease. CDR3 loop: CAISATRQGIYEQYF. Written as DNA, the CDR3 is TGTGCCATCAGTGCCACAAGACAGGGTATCTACGAGCAGTACTTC.